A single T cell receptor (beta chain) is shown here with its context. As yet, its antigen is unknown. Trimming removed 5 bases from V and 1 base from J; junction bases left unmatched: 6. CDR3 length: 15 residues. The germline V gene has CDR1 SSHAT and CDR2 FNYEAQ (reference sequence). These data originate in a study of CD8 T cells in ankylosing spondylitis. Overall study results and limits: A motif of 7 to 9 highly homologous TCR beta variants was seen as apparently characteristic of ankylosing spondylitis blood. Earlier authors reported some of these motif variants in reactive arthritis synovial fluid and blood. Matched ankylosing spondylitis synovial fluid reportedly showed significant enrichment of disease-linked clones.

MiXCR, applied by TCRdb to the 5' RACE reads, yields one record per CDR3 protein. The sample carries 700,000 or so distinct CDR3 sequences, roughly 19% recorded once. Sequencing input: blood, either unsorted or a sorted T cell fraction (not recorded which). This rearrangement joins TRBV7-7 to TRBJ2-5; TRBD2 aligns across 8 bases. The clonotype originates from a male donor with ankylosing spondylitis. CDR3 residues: CASSPRGGTQETQYF. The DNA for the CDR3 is TGTGCCAGCAGCCCACGCGGGGGGACCCAAGAGACCCAGTACTTC.